This TCR beta chain was identified in a study of blood T cells in healthy people across ages. A note on this clonotype: As yet, its antigen is unknown.

The study, taken as a whole, reports: Unsorted PBMC input precluded a conclusive naive versus antigen-experienced comparison. The long-lived group displayed more naive CD4+ cells, plus higher diversity, than the aged donors did. Expanded clonotype changes were possibly confounded by unknown donor CMV status.

Using a J-beta primer mix together with a sample-barcoded 5' primer, a second PCR was run for about 7 to 12 cycles. From the 5' RACE reads, TCRdb called clonotypes with MiXCR, one entry per CDR3 protein. The repertoire holds over 500,000 distinct CDR3 sequences, with over 40% as singletons. Germline-derived CDR1 and CDR2 are SGHRS and YFSETQ. The CDR3 runs 14 residues. Trimming cost V 0 bases and J 3 bases, with 7 bases left between them. The receptor's source is an elderly woman in good health. Input material: blood. The rearrangement uses TRBV5-1 and TRBJ2-1; D is uncertain. CDR3 DNA sequence: TGCGCCAGCAGCTTGGGGCTAAGCTACAATGAGCAGTTCTTC. Translated: CASSLGLSYNEQFF.